A selection of T cell receptor beta chains follows, all from one sample in a study of tumor-infiltrating lymphocytes in primary liver carcinoma. MiXCR, run by TCRdb on the multiplex PCR reads, gives a single entry per CDR3 protein. The table shows more than 30,000 distinct CDR3 sequences, with 60% to 80% occurring only once. Sequencing was carried out using tumor-adjacent normal liver tissue. The receptors stem from a man aged 35-49 years with primary liver carcinoma and hepatitis B virus infection. CDR3s include the opening cysteine and the closing phenylalanine or tryptophan. A D gene is named only where the DNA matches it firmly. Clone size is stated in some rows and not others, as once, few, many or a class when expanded.

TRBJ1-1 NA TRBV12-3/TRBV12-4 NA TGTGCCAGCAGTTTAAGAGAGGAGATTGAAGCTTTCTTT CASSLREEIEAFF
TRBJ1-1 NA TRBV5-1 NA TGCGCCAGCCGCCATGAAGGTGAGCGGTACACTGAAGCTTTCTTT CASRHEGERYTEAFF
TRBJ2-6 NA TRBV5-8 once TGTGCCAGCAACCCGACAGCTGGGGCCAACGTCCTGACTTTC CASNPTAGANVLTF
TRBJ2-1 NA TRBV4-1 NA TGCGCCAACAGACAAGCCTACGGACCCCCATACAATGAGCTGTTCTTC CANRQAYGPPYNELFF
TRBJ2-7 NA TRBV7-9 NA TGTGCCAGCAGCCACGGTTTTGACGGCGAGCAATACTTC CASSHGFDGEQYF
TRBJ2-1 NA TRBV14 NA TGTGCCAGCAGTGCCGTAGCTAGATGGGTAAACAATCAGCAGTTCTTC CASSAVARWVNNQQFF
TRBJ2-7 NA TRBV30 NA TGTGCCTGGAGTAAGGAGTACTCCTACGAGCAGTACTTC CAWSKEYSYEQYF
TRBJ2-3 TRBD1 TRBV7-9 NA TGTGCCAGCAGCTCGGACAGGGACGGGGTAGATACGCCGTATTTT CASSSDRDGVDTPYF
TRBJ2-1 NA TRBV11-2 NA TGTGCCAGCAATAGGCCTGGGGGAGAGAGGGATGAGCAGTTCTTC CASNRPGGERDEQFF
TRBJ2-7 TRBD2 TRBV5-1 many TGCGCCAGCAGCGTAGCGGGAGGGGAGTCGGAGCAGTACTTC CASSVAGGESEQYF
TRBJ2-5 TRBD2 TRBV10-3 few TGTGTCATCGGTGACCCTGGCGGGAGGCGGGAGACCCAGTACTTC CVIGDPGGRRETQYF
TRBJ2-1 NA TRBV6-6 NA TGTGCCAGCAGGGACAGTATATACAACGAGAAGTTCTTC CASRDSIYNEKFF
TRBJ1-1 NA TRBV6-6 once TGTGCCAGCAGTTACTCAGTAGGGATGAACATTGAAGCTTTCTTT CASSYSVGMNIEAFF
TRBJ2-5 NA TRBV12-3/TRBV12-4 NA TGTGCCAGCGGTTTAGTAGTGGGAGAGACCGAGTACTTC CASGLVVGETEYF
TRBJ2-1 TRBD2 TRBV5-1 many TGCGCCAGCAGCCCGGTGGGGGGGTCGAACAATGAGCAGTTCTTC CASSPVGGSNNEQFF
TRBJ2-1 NA TRBV29-1 NA TGCACCGTGCGACTAGGGGGATACAATGAGCAGTTCTTC CTVRLGGYNEQFF
TRBJ2-1 NA TRBV6-2/TRBV6-3 once TGTGCCAGCATCTCCATCCGAGGAGGGCCCTACAGTGAGCAGTTCTTC CASISIRGGPYSEQFF
TRBJ2-3 TRBD2 TRBV6-2/TRBV6-3 NA TGTGCCAGCAGTTACGGCGAGGCGGGAGTACGTGATACGCAGTATTTT CASSYGEAGVRDTQYF
TRBJ2-2 NA TRBV24-1 NA TGTGCCACCTGTGAAGGGGATTACAACACCGGGGAGTTGTTTTTT CATCEGDYNTGELFF
TRBJ2-3 NA TRBV5-1 NA TGTGCCAGCAGCTTGGTTGTGGGGGTCAGTCGGGATACGCAGTATTTT CASSLVVGVSRDTQYF
TRBJ2-2 NA TRBV5-6 many TGTGCCAGCAGCTCCGGGGGGCTTGACACCGGGGAGCTGTTTTTT CASSSGGLDTGELFF
TRBJ1-1 TRBD1 TRBV4-1 few TGCGCCAGCAGCCTCGGGACAGGGGCCCTGAGCACTGAGGCTTTCTTT CASSLGTGALSTEAFF
TRBJ2-5 TRBD2 TRBV11-2 NA TGTGGCAGCAGCCTAGAGTCTAGCGGGACTAGAGCCTACTTC CGSSLESSGTRAYF
TRBJ2-5 NA TRBV29-1 NA TGCAGCGTTGAGGGGCTGGGCGGGGCTCAAGAGACTCAGTACTTC CSVEGLGGAQETQYF
TRBJ2-2 NA TRBV5-1 NA TGCGCCAGCAGCTCGGGGACAACTACCGGGGAGCTGTTTTTT CASSSGTTTGELFF
TRBJ2-7 NA TRBV29-1 NA TGCAGGGTACGTGACACCTACGAGCAGTACTTC CRVRDTYEQYF
TRBJ2-4 NA TRBV4-1 NA TGCGCCAACAGCCAAGATCCCGGTGCAAAAGCCAAAAACATTCAGTATTTC CANSQDPGAKAKNIQYF
TRBJ2-7 TRBD2 TRBV25-1 many TGTGCCAGCAGTGAATATAAGTCGGCAGCGGGATGTGAGCAGTACTTC CASSEYKSAAGCEQYF
TRBJ1-2 TRBD1 TRBV7-9 NA TGCGCCAACGGATGGGACAGGGGGTTTCATGGCTACACCTTC CANGWDRGFHGYTF
TRBJ2-7 TRBD2 TRBV6-2/TRBV6-3 medium-sized TGTGCCAGCAGCTCAGGGAGGGACTACGAGCAGTACTTC CASSSGRDYEQYF
TRBJ2-7 NA TRBV10-3 NA TGTGCCATCGGTGATAGGCCCCGCTGGGTGGACGAGCAGTACTTC CAIGDRPRWVDEQYF
TRBJ2-5 NA TRBV4-1 once TGCGCCAGCTGCCAGGGCACAGTCCTAGAGGAGACCCAGTACTTC CASCQGTVLEETQYF
TRBJ2-4 NA TRBV11-2 NA TGTGCCGGCAGCTCCGAGAAAGGGGATAAGATTCAGTACTTC CAGSSEKGDKIQYF
TRBJ1-1 NA TRBV28 NA TGTGCCAGCAGTTTACGAGGGTGGGGGTCAGAGAACACTGAAGCTTTCTTT CASSLRGWGSENTEAFF
TRBJ1-5 TRBD1 TRBV28 many TGTGCCAGCAGCGTGAGACCCACAGGGGGCTGGGGTCAGCCCCAGCATTTT CASSVRPTGGWGQPQHF
TRBJ2-1 TRBD1 TRBV4-2 NA TGTGCCAGCCAAGATTGGAGGACAGGCAGAGTCTACAATGAGCAGTTCTTC CASQDWRTGRVYNEQFF
TRBJ2-7 TRBD1 TRBV5-4 NA TGTACCAGCAGCCCCGAAAGGACAGGGAGAGAGCAATACTTC CTSSPERTGREQYF
TRBJ2-5 TRBD2 TRBV4-1 NA TGCGCCAGCAGTCCTATAGCGGGAGGGCCGCAAGAGACCCGGTACTTC CASSPIAGGPQETRYF
TRBJ2-7 NA TRBV19 many TGTGCCAGTAGTATTATAGTTGGAGACTACGAGCAGTACTTC CASSIIVGDYEQYF
TRBJ1-5 NA TRBV5-5 few TGTGTCAGCAGCAGCGGGGGGGCAGGTCAGCCCCAGCACTTT CVSSSGGAGQPQHF
TRBJ1-2 TRBD1 TRBV6-2/TRBV6-3 many TGTGCCAGCAGTTACTCGGCAGGGGGCAGCTATGGCTACACCTTC CASSYSAGGSYGYTF
TRBJ1-1 NA TRBV6-1 NA TGTGCCAGCAGAGAGGGAGCTCGCCCTGAAGCTCTCTTT CASREGARPEALF
TRBJ1-4 NA TRBV28 many TGTGCCAGCACGAGGCGGCAGGGGAAACTGTTTTTT CASTRRQGKLFF
TRBJ2-2 NA TRBV6-4 NA TGTGCCAGCAGTGCGGAAGGGGTAGGGGAGCTATTTTTT CASSAEGVGELFF
TRBJ2-1 NA TRBV29-1 medium-sized TGCAGCGTTGAAGATGGAGGTGAGCAGTTCTTC CSVEDGGEQFF
TRBJ2-1 TRBD2 TRBV9 once TGTGCCAGCAGTTACCGGACTAGCGGGACAAGAAATGAGCAGTTCTTC CASSYRTSGTRNEQFF
TRBJ2-3 TRBD2 TRBV7-8 NA TGTGCCAGCAGCCCGCGGGGACTAGTGGTCCTCCGGGATACGCAGTATTTT CASSPRGLVVLRDTQYF
TRBJ2-1 TRBD2 TRBV7-9 NA TGTGTCAGCAGCTTGGTAGCGGGAGGGCGTAATGAGCAGTTCTTC CVSSLVAGGRNEQFF
TRBJ2-1 NA TRBV29-1 NA TGTAGCGCCCCTAATGGCGGCCGGGTAGGAGAGCAGTTCTTC CSAPNGGRVGEQFF
TRBJ1-5 NA TRBV24-1 NA TGTGCCACCAGTGACTCGACATATGCGAGCAATCAGTCCCAGCATTTT CATSDSTYASNQSQHF
TRBJ2-1 TRBD2 TRBV4-3 medium-sized TGCGCCAGCAGCCAAGTACATCAGCGGGAGCCCTACAATGAGCAGTTCTTC CASSQVHQREPYNEQFF
TRBJ2-1 NA TRBV6-1 NA TGTGCCATCAGTGAAGAGGCGGGATCCTACATTGAGCAGTTCTTC CAISEEAGSYIEQFF